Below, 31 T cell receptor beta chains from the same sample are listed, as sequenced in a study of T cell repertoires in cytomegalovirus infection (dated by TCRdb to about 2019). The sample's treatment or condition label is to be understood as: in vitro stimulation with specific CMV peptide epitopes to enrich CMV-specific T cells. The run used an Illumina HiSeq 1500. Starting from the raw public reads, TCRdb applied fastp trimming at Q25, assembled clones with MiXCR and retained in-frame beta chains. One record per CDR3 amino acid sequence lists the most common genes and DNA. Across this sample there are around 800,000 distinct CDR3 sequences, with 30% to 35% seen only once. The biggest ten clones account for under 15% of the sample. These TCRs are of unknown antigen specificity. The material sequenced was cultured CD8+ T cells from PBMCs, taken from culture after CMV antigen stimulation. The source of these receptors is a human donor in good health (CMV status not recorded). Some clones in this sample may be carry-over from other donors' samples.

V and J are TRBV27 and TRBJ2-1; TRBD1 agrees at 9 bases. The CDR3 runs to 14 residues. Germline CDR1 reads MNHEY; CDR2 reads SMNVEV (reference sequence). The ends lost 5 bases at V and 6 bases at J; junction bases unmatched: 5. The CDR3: CASSATGGGNEQFF. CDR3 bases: TGTGCCAGCAGTGCGACAGGGGGTGGCAATGAGCAGTTCTTC.

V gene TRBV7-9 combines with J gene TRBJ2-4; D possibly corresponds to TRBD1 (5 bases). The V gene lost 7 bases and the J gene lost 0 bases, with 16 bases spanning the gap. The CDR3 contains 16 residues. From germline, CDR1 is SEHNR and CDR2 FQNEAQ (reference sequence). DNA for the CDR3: TGTGCCAGCATCCCGACAGACATACTAGCCAAAAACATTCAGTACTTC. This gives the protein CASIPTDILAKNIQYF.

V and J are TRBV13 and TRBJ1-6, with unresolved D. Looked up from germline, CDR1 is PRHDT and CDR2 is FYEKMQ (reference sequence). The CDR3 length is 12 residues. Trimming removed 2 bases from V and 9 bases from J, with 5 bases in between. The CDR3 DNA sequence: TGTGCCAGCAGCTTAACGCTTTCACCCCTCCACTTT. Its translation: CASSLTLSPLHF.

The CDR3 spells CASSPGWDRAGNQPQHF. CDR3 nucleotide sequence: TGTGCCAGCAGCCCCGGTTGGGACAGGGCCGGAAATCAGCCCCAGCATTTT. This chain joins TRBV7-6 and TRBJ1-5, with 9 bases that match TRBD1. CDR3 length: 17 amino acids. J lost 4 bases, V lost 5 bases, and 12 bases had no gene match. The germline V gene encodes CDR1 SGHVS and CDR2 FNYEAQ.

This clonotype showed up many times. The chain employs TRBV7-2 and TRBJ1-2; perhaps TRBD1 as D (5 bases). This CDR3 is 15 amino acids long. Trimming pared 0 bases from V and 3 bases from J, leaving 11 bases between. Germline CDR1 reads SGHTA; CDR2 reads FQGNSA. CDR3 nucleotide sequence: TGTGCCAGCAGCTTAGCGGTGTGGGGGGACTATGGCTACACCTTC. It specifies CASSLAVWGDYGYTF.

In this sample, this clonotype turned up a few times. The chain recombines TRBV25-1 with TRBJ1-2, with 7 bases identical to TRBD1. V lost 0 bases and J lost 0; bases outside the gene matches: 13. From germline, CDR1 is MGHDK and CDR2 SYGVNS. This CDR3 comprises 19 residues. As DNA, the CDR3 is TGTGCCAGCAGTGAATACTACTTGGGACAGACTGCCTCTAACTATGGCTACACCTTC. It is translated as CASSEYYLGQTASNYGYTF.

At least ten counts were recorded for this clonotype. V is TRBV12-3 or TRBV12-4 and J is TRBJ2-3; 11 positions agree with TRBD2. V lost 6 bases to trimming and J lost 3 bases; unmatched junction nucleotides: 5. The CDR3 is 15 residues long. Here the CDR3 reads CASRTTSGGTDTQYF. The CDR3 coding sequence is TGTGCCAGCAGGACTACTAGCGGGGGAACAGATACGCAGTATTTT.

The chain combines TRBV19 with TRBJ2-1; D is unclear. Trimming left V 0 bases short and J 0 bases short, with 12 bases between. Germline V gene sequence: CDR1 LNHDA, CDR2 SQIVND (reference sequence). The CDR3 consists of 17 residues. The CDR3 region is CASSIEPPWSSYNEQFF. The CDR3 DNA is TGTGCCAGTAGTATAGAACCCCCCTGGAGCTCCTACAATGAGCAGTTCTTC.

CDR3 residues: CSVQWGIYEQYF. The CDR3 nucleotides read TGCAGCGTTCAGTGGGGGATCTACGAGCAGTACTTC. The chain combines TRBV29-1 with TRBJ2-7; the D gene could be TRBD1 or TRBD2 (5 bases each). From germline, CDR1 is SQVTM and CDR2 ANQGSEA. There are 12 residues in the CDR3. Trimming stripped 5 bases from V and 3 bases from J, with 11 bases between.

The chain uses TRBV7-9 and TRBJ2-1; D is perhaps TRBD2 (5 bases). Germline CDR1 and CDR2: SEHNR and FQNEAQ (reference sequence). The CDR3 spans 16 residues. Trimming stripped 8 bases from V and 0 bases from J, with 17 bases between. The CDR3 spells CASLRPGKSSYNEQFF. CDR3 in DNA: TGTGCCAGCCTCAGACCGGGGAAGAGCTCCTACAATGAGCAGTTCTTC. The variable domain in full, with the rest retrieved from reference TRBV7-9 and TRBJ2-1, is DTGVSQNPRHKITKRGQNVTFRCDPISEHNRLYWYRQTLGQGPEFLTYFQNEAQLEKSRLLSDRFSAERPKGSFSTLEIQRTEQGDSAMYLCASLRPGKSSYNEQFFGPGTRLTVL.

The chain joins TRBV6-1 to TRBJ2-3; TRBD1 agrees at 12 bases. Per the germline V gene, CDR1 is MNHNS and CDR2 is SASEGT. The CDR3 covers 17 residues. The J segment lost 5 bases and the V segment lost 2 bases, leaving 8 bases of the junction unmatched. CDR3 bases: TGTGCCAGCAGTGAATACCGGGACAGGGGGCTTCAAGATACGCAGTATTTT. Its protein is CASSEYRDRGLQDTQYF.

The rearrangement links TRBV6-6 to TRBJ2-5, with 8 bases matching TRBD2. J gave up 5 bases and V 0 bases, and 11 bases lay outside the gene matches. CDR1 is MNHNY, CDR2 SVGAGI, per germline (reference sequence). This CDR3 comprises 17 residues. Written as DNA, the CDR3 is TGTGCCAGCAGTTACTCGGCCGGGGGGGCCTTTTGGGAGACCCAGTACTTC. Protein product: CASSYSAGGAFWETQYF.

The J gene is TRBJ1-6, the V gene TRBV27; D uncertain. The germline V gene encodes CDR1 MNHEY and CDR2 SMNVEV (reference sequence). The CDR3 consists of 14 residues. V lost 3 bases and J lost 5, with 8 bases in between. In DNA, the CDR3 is TGTGCCAGCAGTTTTGGGATTAATAATTCACCCCTCCACTTT. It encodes CASSFGINNSPLHF.

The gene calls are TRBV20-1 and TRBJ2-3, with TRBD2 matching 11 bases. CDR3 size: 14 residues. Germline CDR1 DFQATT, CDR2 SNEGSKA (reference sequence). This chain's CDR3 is CRLRTSGSTDTQYF. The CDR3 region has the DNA TGCAGACTAAGGACTAGCGGGAGCACAGATACGCAGTATTTT.

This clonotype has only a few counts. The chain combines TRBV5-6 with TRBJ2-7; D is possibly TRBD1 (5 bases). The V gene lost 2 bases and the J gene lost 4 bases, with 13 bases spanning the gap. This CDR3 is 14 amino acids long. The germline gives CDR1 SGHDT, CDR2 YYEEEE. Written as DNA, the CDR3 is TGTGCCAGCAGCTTCATGCAGGGCCATTACGAGCAGTACGTC. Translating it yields CASSFMQGHYEQYV.

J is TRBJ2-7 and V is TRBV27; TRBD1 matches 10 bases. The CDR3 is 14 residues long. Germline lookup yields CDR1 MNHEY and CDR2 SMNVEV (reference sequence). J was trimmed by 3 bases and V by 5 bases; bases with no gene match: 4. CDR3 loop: CASSPGTGVYEQYV. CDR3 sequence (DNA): TGTGCCAGCAGTCCGGGGACAGGGGTCTACGAGCAGTACGTC.

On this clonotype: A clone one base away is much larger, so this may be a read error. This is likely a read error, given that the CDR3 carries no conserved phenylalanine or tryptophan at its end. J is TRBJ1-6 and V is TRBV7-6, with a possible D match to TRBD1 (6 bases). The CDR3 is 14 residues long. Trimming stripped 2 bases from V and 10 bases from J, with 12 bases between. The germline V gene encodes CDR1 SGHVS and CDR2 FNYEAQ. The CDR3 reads CASSLSGEGSPLHS. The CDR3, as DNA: TGTGCCAGCAGCTTATCAGGGGAAGGATCACCCCTCCACTCT.

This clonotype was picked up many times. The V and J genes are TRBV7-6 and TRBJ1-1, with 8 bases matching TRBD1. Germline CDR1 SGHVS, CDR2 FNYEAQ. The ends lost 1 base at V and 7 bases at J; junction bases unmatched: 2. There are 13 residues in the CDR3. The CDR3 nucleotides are TGTGCCAGCAGCTTAGGGACAGGGATTGAAGCTTTCTTT. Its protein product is CASSLGTGIEAFF.

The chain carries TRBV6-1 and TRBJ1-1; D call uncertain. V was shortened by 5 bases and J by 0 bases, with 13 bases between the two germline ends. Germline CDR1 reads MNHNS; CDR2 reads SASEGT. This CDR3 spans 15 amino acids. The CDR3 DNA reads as TGTGCCAGCAGTCACCTTTCAGGTATGAACACTGAAGCTTTCTTT. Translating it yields CASSHLSGMNTEAFF.

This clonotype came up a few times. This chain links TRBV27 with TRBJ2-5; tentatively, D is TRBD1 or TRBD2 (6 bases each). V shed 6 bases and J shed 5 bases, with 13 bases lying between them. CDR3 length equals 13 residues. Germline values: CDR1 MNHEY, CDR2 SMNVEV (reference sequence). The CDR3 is CASRTGGRETQYF. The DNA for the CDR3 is TGTGCCAGCAGGACAGGAGGGAGGGAGACCCAGTACTTC.

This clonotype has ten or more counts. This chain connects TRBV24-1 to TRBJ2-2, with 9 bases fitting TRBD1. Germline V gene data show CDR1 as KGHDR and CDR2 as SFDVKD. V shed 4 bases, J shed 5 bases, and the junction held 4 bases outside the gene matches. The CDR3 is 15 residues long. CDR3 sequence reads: CATSETGGKTGELFF. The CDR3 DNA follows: TGTGCCACCAGTGAGACAGGGGGAAAAACCGGGGAGCTGTTTTTT.

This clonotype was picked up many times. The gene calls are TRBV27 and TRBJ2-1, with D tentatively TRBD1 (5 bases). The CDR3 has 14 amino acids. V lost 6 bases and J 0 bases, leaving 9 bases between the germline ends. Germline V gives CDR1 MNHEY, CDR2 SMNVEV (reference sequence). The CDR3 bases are TGTGCCAGCAGCTTAGGGGTCTCCTACAATGAGCAGTTCTTC. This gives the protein CASSLGVSYNEQFF.

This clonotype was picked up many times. This chain's CDR3 is CASSSGQGIEQYF. As DNA, the CDR3 is TGTGCCAGCAGTTCGGGACAGGGTATCGAGCAGTACTTC. V usage is TRBV12-3 or TRBV12-4 and J usage is TRBJ2-7, with 9 bases lining up with TRBD1. After removal of 4 bases from V and 6 bases from J, the junction contained 4 bases not matched to a gene. The CDR3 loop spans 13 amino acids.

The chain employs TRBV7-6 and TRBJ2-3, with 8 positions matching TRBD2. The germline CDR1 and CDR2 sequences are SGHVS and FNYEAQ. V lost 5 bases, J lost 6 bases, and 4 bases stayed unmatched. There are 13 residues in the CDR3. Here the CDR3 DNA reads TGTGCCAGCAGCCCGGGACTAGTTGATACGCAGTATTTT. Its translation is CASSPGLVDTQYF.

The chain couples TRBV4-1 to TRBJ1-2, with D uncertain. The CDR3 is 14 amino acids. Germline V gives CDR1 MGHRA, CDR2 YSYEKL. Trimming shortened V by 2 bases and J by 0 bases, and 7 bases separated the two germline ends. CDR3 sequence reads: CASSQMGTNYGYTF. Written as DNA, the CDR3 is TGCGCCAGCAGCCAAATGGGAACTAACTATGGCTACACCTTC.

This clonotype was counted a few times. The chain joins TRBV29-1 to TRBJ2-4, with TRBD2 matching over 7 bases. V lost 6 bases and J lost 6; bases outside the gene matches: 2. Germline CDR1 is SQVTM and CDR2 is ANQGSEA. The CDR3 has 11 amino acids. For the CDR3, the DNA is TGCAGCGTCGGCGGGGGAAACATTCAGTACTTC. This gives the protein CSVGGGNIQYF.

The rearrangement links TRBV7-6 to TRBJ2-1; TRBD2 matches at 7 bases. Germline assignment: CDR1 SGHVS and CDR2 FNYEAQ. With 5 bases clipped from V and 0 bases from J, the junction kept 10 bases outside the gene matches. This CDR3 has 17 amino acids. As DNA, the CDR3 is TGTGCCAGCAGCCGAACAAAAGCGGGAACCTCCTACAATGAGCAGTTCTTC. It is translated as CASSRTKAGTSYNEQFF.

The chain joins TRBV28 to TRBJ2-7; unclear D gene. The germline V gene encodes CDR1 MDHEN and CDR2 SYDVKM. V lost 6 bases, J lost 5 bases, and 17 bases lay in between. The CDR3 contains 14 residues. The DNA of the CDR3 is TGTGCCAGCAGCCTCCTCCGGCAGCCGAACGAGCAGTACGTC. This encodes CASSLLRQPNEQYV.

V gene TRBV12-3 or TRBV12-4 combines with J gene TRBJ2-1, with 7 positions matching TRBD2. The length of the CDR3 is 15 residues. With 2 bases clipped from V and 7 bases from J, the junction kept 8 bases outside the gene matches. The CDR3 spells CASSLRGGSGNEQFF. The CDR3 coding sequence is TGTGCCAGCAGTTTACGGGGAGGGTCTGGGAATGAGCAGTTCTTC.

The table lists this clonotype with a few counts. The CDR3 region is CASSLGWKDTQYF. The CDR3 nucleotides are TGTGCCAGCAGCTTGGGCTGGAAGGATACGCAGTATTTT. The V gene is TRBV28, the J gene TRBJ2-3, with D unresolved. The CDR3 is 13 residues long. From germline, CDR1 is MDHEN and CDR2 SYDVKM. The V gene lost 6 bases and the J gene lost 6 bases, with 13 bases spanning the gap.

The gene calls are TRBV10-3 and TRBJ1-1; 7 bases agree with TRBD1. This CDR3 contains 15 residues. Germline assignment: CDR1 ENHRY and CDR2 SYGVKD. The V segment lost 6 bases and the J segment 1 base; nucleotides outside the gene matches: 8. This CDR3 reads CAIRARGRENTEAFF. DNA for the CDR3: TGTGCCATCAGGGCAAGGGGGCGGGAGAACACTGAAGCTTTCTTT.